Listed here are 5 T cell receptor beta chains from one sample, sequenced in a study of shared T cell receptors in the human thymus. Profiled with immunoSEQ multiplex PCR; TCRdb holds only in-frame clones, not every one. The data show about 380,000 clones, around 93% seen once. Sequenced material: thymocytes. Receptors were obtained from a human donor.

This chain uses TRBV25-1 with TRBJ2-1; TRBD1 is a possible D gene (6 bases). Between the trimmed V and J ends, which lost 5 bases and 15 bases, there was a span of 14 bases. From germline, CDR1 is MGHDK and CDR2 SYGVNS. The CDR3 runs 11 residues. The CDR3 DNA reads TGTGCCAGCAGTCAACAGGGAACTCCGTTCTTC. Translation gives CASSQQGTPFF.

The chain recombines TRBV10-2 with TRBJ2-1; 8 nucleotides line up with TRBD2. Germline CDR1 WSHSY, CDR2 SAAADI. V lost 3 bases, J lost 0 bases, and 13 bases stayed unmatched. The CDR3 totals 19 residues. CDR3 protein: CASSDPRTSPISSYNEQFF. CDR3 coding DNA: TGCGCCAGCAGTGACCCCAGGACTAGCCCCATAAGCTCCTACAATGAGCAGTTCTTC.

The V gene is TRBV7-2, the J gene TRBJ1-4, with a possible D match to TRBD1 (5 bases). Trimming took off 5 bases at V and 0 bases at J, with 10 bases between the two ends. In germline, CDR1 is SGHTA, CDR2 FQGNSA. The CDR3 extends over 15 amino acids. The CDR3 DNA reads TGTGCCAGCAGCGGGGGAGGGACAACTAATGAAAAACTGTTTTTT. Its translation: CASSGGGTTNEKLFF. The full variable domain, rest sourced from reference TRBV7-2 and TRBJ1-4, is GAGVSQSPSNKVTEKGKDVELRCDPISGHTALYWYRQSLGQGLEFLIYFQGNSAPDKSGLPSDRFSAERTGGSVSTLTIQRTQQEDSAVYLCASSGGGTTNEKLFFGSGTQLSVL.

The chain uses TRBV2 and TRBJ1-1, with D uncertain. V was pared by 8 bases and J by 2 bases, with 9 bases between. Germline lookup yields CDR1 SNHLY and CDR2 FYNNEI. The CDR3 spans 12 residues. CDR3 bases: TGTGCCAGCCGGTTGCGTAACACTGAAGCTTTCTTT. Amino acids: CASRLRNTEAFF. Together with reference TRBV2 and TRBJ1-1, the CDR3 gives the full variable domain: EPEVTQTPSHQVTQMGQEVILRCVPISNHLYFYWYRQILGQKVEFLVSFYNNEISEKSEIFDDQFSVERPDGSNFTLKIRSTKLEDSAMYFCASRLRNTEAFFGQGTRLTVV.

This clone was observed a single time. This rearrangement joins TRBV19 to TRBJ2-2; no reliable D call. The CDR3 is 14 residues long. Germline V gene data show CDR1 as LNHDA and CDR2 as SQIVND (reference sequence). V lost 3 bases and J lost 3, with 8 bases in between. The DNA of the CDR3 is TGTGCCAGTAGTATTCTCCGGGACACCGGGGAGCTGTTTTTT. Translation gives CASSILRDTGELFF.